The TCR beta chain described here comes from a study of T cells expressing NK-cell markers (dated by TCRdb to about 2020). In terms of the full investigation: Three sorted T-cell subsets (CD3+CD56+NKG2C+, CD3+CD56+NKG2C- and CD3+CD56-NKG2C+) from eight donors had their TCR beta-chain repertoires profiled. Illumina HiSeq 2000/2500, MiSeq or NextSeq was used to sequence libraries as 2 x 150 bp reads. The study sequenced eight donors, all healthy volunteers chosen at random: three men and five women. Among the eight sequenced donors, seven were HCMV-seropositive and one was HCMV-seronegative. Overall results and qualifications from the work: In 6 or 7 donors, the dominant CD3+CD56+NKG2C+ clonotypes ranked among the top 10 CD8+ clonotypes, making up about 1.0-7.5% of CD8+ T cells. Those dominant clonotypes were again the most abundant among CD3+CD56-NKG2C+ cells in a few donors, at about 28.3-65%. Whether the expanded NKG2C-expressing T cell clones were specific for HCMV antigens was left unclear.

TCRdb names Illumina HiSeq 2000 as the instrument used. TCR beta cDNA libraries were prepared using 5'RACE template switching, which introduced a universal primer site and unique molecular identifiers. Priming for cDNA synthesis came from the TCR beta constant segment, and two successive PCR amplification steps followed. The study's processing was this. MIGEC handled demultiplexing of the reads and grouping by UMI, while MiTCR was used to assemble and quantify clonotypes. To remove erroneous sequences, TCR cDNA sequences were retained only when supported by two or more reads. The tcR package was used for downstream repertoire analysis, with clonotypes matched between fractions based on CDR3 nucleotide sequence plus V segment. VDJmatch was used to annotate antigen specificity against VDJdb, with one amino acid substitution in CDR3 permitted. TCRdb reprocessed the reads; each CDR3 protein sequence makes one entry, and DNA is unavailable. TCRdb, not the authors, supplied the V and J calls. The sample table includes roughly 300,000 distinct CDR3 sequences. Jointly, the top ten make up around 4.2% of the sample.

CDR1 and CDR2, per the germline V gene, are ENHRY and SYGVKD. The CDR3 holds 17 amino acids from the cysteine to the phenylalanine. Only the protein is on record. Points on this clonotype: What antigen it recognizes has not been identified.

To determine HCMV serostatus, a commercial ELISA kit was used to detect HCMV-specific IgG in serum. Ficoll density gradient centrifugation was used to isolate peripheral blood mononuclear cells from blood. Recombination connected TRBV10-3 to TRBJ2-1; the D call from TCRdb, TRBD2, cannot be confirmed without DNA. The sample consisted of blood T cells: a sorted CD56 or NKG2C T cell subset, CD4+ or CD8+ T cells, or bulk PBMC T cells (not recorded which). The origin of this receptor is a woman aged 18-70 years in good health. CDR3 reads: CAISGYGTSGSYNEQFF.